This TCR beta chain was sequenced during a study of Tregs in tolerant kidney transplant recipients. Study information: CD4+CD25+CD127- cells came from roughly three-day belatacept mixed lymphocyte reactions, some with roughly 5-day graft donor restimulation. Antibodies separated recipient from donor cells.

General study points: Biological reproducibility was not directly addressed in this study. Validation in larger populations is needed because few patients were studied.

With respect to this clone: Antigen: not known.

Sequencing was performed with immunoSEQ multiplex PCR; in TCRdb, only in-frame clones are kept and a portion is missing. The sample has under 45,000 clones, around 95% seen once. V was cut by 3 bases and J by 1 base, with 9 bases left in between. The CDR3 covers 14 residues. From germline, CDR1 is LNHDA and CDR2 SQIVND (reference sequence). Sample: Tregs from blood cultured with allogeneic cells. The sequence was obtained from a human donor in good health. J is TRBJ1-2 and V is TRBV19, with unresolved D. The CDR3 nucleotides are TGTGCCAGTAGTATCCCGAGAAGTAACTATGGCTACACCTTC. It yields the protein CASSIPRSNYGYTF.